These 18 T cell receptor beta chains were all obtained from the same sample, sequenced in a study of Ad26.COV2.S vaccination and SARS-CoV-2 variants. This table comes from immunoSEQ multiplex PCR, and its TCRdb copy is limited to in-frame clones, with some not included. Here the sample spans roughly 460,000 clones, 80% to 90% being singletons. Treatment given: 15 to 20 received Ad26.COV2.S at low or high dose, single or two shots; several received placebo; per-sample allocation not given. It was on day 63 after the first vaccine or placebo injection that samples were taken. The sample here was peripheral blood, taken in a trial of Ad26.COV2.S vaccine versus placebo. All receptors come from a person aged 18-65 years who received the Ad26.COV2.S COVID-19 vaccine or a placebo.

V is TRBV11-3 and J is TRBJ1-4; perhaps TRBD1 as D (5 bases). V lost 2 bases to trimming and J lost 7 bases, with 14 bases between them. Looked up from germline, CDR1 is SGHNT and CDR2 is YENEEA. This CDR3 has 15 amino acids. CDR3: CASSLRETETEKLFF. Here the CDR3 DNA reads TGTGCCAGCAGCTTACGGGAGACAGAAACTGAAAAACTGTTTTTT.

CDR3 sequence (DNA): TGTGCCAGTAGTATTGGGAGAACAGGGGAAGAAAAACTGTTTTTT. It encodes CASSIGRTGEEKLFF. The genes are TRBV19 and TRBJ1-4; 7 bases map to TRBD1. The CDR3 contains 15 residues. V was pared by 3 bases and J by 8 bases, with 9 bases of the junction left unmatched. The germline V gene encodes CDR1 LNHDA and CDR2 SQIVND (reference sequence). Complete variable domain (other parts from reference TRBV19 and TRBJ1-4): DGGITQSPKYLFRKEGQNVTLSCEQNLNHDAMYWYRQDPGQGLRLIYYSQIVNDFQKGDIAEGYSVSREKKESFPLTVTSAQKNPTAFYLCASSIGRTGEEKLFFGSGTQLSVL.

The V call is TRBV7-9, the J call TRBJ2-3, with D perhaps being TRBD1 or TRBD2 (5 bases each). The CDR3 is 16 residues long. Germline CDR1 is SEHNR and CDR2 is FQNEAQ (reference sequence). The ends were cut back, 5 bases at V and 1 base at J, with 16 bases in the middle. As DNA, the CDR3 is TGTGCCAGCAGCCGTCCGATGGGGCGGGGCACAGATACGCAGTATTTT. Amino acids: CASSRPMGRGTDTQYF. The full variable domain, its missing parts supplied by reference TRBV7-9 and TRBJ2-3, is DTGVSQNPRHKITKRGQNVTFRCDPISEHNRLYWYRQTLGQGPEFLTYFQNEAQLEKSRLLSDRFSAERPKGSFSTLEIQRTEQGDSAMYLCASSRPMGRGTDTQYFGPGTRLTVL.

The chain uses TRBV30 and TRBJ1-2; D is ambiguous. Trimming stripped 3 bases from V and 1 base from J, with 12 bases between. This CDR3 spans 14 amino acids. Per the germline V gene, CDR1 is GTSNPN and CDR2 is SVGIG (reference sequence). DNA for the CDR3: TGTGCCTGGAGCCCCTCCATTGTTAACTATGGCTACACCTTC. As protein: CAWSPSIVNYGYTF.

V and J are TRBV18 and TRBJ1-1; D remains unclear. With 2 bases removed from V and 0 bases from J, the gap between germline ends came to 4 bases. The CDR3 runs to 13 residues. Germline V gene data show CDR1 as KGHSH and CDR2 as LQKENI. CDR3 in DNA: TGTGCCAGCTCACCAAACGTGAACACTGAAGCTTTCTTT. Its translation is CASSPNVNTEAFF.

The CDR3 sequence is CASGPTYEQYF. The CDR3 DNA is TGTGCCAGCGGACCGACCTACGAGCAGTACTTC. The gene calls are TRBV6-5 and TRBJ2-7; no clear D gene. The germline V gene has CDR1 MNHEY and CDR2 SVGAGI. V lost 8 bases and J 2 bases, leaving 7 bases between the germline ends. This CDR3 has 11 amino acids.

The V and J genes are TRBV29-1 and TRBJ2-1, with unresolved D. CDR3 length: 12 amino acids. Trimming took off 0 bases at V and 8 bases at J, with 8 bases between the two ends. The germline CDR1 and CDR2 sequences are SQVTM and ANQGSEA. CDR3 DNA: TGCAGCGTTGAAGATCAAAAGGATGAGCAGTTCTTC. It specifies CSVEDQKDEQFF.

The rearrangement uses TRBV13 and TRBJ2-4; TRBD2 agrees at 14 bases. Germline CDR1 and CDR2: PRHDT and FYEKMQ (reference sequence). The CDR3 is 19 residues long. V shed 2 bases, J shed 2 bases, and the junction held 8 bases outside the gene matches. The CDR3 nucleotides are TGTGCCAGCAGCTTATACGGACTAGCGGGAGGTAAAACCAAAAACATTCAGTACTTC. It encodes CASSLYGLAGGKTKNIQYF.

CDR3 sequence reads: CASSVSTGTSTDTQYF. In DNA, the CDR3 is TGTGCCAGCAGCGTATCTACAGGCACTAGCACAGATACGCAGTATTTT. The rearrangement joins TRBV7-3 to TRBJ2-3; D is possibly TRBD1 (5 bases). From germline, CDR1 is SGHTA and CDR2 FQGTGA. V was cut by 5 bases and J by 0 bases, with 15 bases left in between. There are 16 residues in the CDR3.

This chain connects TRBV7-2 to TRBJ2-3; 8 bases match TRBD2. Germline CDR1 and CDR2: SGHTA and FQGNSA. The CDR3 has 16 amino acids. V lost 3 bases and J lost 1; bases outside the gene matches: 6. CDR3 coding DNA: TGTGCCAGCAGCTTCACACTAGCGGTGGGCACAGATACGCAGTATTTT. The encoded protein is CASSFTLAVGTDTQYF.

J is TRBJ2-1 and V is TRBV6-1, with TRBD1 matching over 11 bases. The CDR3 sequence is 16 residues long. The V and J ends lost 4 bases and 5 bases, in that order; junction bases with no gene match: 7. Germline lookup yields CDR1 MNHNS and CDR2 SASEGT. The CDR3 loop is CASSGGGTGGNNEQFF. The CDR3 DNA sequence: TGTGCCAGCAGTGGCGGGGGGACAGGGGGAAACAATGAGCAGTTCTTC.

The V call is TRBV27, the J call TRBJ2-1; a weak D match, TRBD2 (6 bases). With 1 base removed from V and 8 bases from J, the gap between germline ends came to 15 bases. There are 15 residues in the CDR3. CDR1 and CDR2 from the germline V gene are MNHEY and SMNVEV (reference sequence). The CDR3 loop is CASSLWGEAPHEQFF. The CDR3 DNA reads as TGTGCCAGCAGTTTATGGGGGGAGGCCCCTCATGAGCAGTTCTTC.

This chain links TRBV9 with TRBJ1-1; D is ambiguous. Germline V gene lookup returns CDR1 SGDLS and CDR2 YYNGEE. The CDR3 has 14 residues. Trimming left V 0 bases short and J 2 bases short, with 8 bases between. The CDR3, as DNA: TGTGCCAGCAGCGTAGCGGGTCACAACACTGAAGCTTTCTTT. It is translated as CASSVAGHNTEAFF.

V gene TRBV27 combines with J gene TRBJ1-5, with TRBD1 as a possible D gene (5 bases). From germline, CDR1 is MNHEY and CDR2 SMNVEV (reference sequence). The CDR3 covers 15 residues. V gave up 5 bases and J gave up 0 bases, with 11 bases separating them. This chain's CDR3 is CASSRDGYSNQPQHF. As DNA, the CDR3 is TGTGCCAGCAGTCGGGACGGGTATAGCAATCAGCCCCAGCATTTT.

The CDR3 coding sequence is TGTGCCAGCAGTTACCTCTTGATGAACACTGAAGCTTTCTTT. Translation: CASSYLLMNTEAFF. This chain connects TRBV6-2 or TRBV6-3 to TRBJ1-1; D is uncertain. The CDR3 consists of 14 residues. The germline V gene has CDR1 MNHEY and CDR2 SVGEGT. Trimming took 2 bases from V and 0 from J, leaving 7 bases between them.

About this clone: Distinct nucleotide sequences in the sample also encode this CDR3. The rearrangement uses TRBV5-1 and TRBJ2-5, with D hard to call. CDR1 and CDR2 (germline): SGHRS, YFSETQ. The CDR3 has 11 residues. V gave up 3 bases and J gave up 5 bases, with 5 bases separating them. The CDR3 sequence: CASSSQETQYF. The DNA of the CDR3 is TGCGCCAGCAGCTCACAGGAGACCCAGTACTTC.

This clone was detected once. This rearrangement joins TRBV25-1 to TRBJ2-1, with a weak D call TRBD1 (6 bases). There are 16 residues in the CDR3. CDR1 is MGHDK, CDR2 SYGVNS, per germline. V was clipped by 5 bases and J by 4 bases, with 18 bases between them. The CDR3 DNA reads TGTGCCAGCAGTCGTGCAGGGGCTAGCATGTACAATGAGCAGTTCTTC. Amino acids: CASSRAGASMYNEQFF.

The rearrangement uses TRBV6-2 or TRBV6-3 and TRBJ2-2; D is unclear. Germline V CDR1 and CDR2: MNHEY, SVGEGT. V shed 5 bases and J shed 6 bases, with 13 bases lying between them. The CDR3 totals 14 residues. CDR3 coding DNA: TGTGCCAGCAGTGTCGACCGAATCCCCGGGGAGCTGTTTTTT. As protein: CASSVDRIPGELFF.